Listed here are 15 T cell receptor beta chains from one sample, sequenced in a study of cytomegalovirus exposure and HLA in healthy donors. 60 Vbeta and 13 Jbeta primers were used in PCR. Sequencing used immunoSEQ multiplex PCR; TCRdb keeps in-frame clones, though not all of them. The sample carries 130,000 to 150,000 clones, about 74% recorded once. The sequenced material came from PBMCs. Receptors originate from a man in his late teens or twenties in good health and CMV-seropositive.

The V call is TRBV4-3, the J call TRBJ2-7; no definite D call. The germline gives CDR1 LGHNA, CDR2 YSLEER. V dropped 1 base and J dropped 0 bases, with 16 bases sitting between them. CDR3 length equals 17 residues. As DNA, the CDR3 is TGCGCCAGCAGCCAAGCCCTAGATCCCGATTTCTCCTACGAGCAGTACTTC. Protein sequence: CASSQALDPDFSYEQYF.

In nucleotides, the CDR3 is TGCGCCAGCAGCTTCGGGACTAGCGGGAGAGATGAGCAGTTCTTC. Translating it yields CASSFGTSGRDEQFF. V usage is TRBV5-1 and J usage is TRBJ2-1, with 14 nucleotides matching TRBD2. This CDR3 contains 15 residues. The germline gives CDR1 SGHRS, CDR2 YFSETQ. The V and J ends lost 2 bases and 8 bases, in that order; junction bases with no gene match: 3.

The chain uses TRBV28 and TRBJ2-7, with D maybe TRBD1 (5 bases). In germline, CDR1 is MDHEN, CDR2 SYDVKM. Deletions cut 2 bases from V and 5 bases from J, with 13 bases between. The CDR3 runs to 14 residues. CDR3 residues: CASSLGRRVHEQYF. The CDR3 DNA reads TGTGCCAGCAGTTTAGGTCGCAGGGTCCACGAGCAGTACTTC.

The CDR3 region is CAWATGVSYNEQFF. The CDR3 nucleotides read TGTGCCTGGGCGACCGGGGTCTCCTACAATGAGCAGTTCTTC. This chain joins TRBV30 and TRBJ2-1, with D perhaps matching TRBD2 (5 bases). This CDR3 comprises 14 residues. The V end lost 5 bases, the J end lost 0 bases, and 11 bases lay between the germline ends. CDR1 and CDR2 from the germline V gene are GTSNPN and SVGIG (reference sequence).

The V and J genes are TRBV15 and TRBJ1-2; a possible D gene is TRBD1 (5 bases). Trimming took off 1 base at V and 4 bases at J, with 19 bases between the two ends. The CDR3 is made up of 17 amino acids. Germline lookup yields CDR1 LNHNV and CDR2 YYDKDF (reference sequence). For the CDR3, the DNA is TGTGCCACCAGCAGAGGAAAGACAGATTTTATTCTCTATGGCTACACCTTC. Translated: CATSRGKTDFILYGYTF.

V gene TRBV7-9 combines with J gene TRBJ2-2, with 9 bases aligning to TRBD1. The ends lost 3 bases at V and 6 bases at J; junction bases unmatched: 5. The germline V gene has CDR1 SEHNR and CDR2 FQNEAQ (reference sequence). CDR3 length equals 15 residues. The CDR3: CASSLGTGMAGELFF. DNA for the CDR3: TGTGCCAGCAGCTTGGGGACAGGGATGGCCGGGGAGCTGTTTTTT. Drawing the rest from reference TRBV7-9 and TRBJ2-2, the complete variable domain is DTGVSQNPRHKITKRGQNVTFRCDPISEHNRLYWYRQTLGQGPEFLTYFQNEAQLEKSRLLSDRFSAERPKGSFSTLEIQRTEQGDSAMYLCASSLGTGMAGELFFGEGSRLTVL.

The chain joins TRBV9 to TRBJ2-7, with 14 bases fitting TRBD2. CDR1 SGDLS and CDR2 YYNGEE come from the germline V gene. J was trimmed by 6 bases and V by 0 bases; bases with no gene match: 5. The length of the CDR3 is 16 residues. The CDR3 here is CASSVGLAGGRGEQYF. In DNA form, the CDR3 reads TGTGCCAGCAGCGTAGGACTAGCGGGAGGGAGGGGCGAGCAGTACTTC.

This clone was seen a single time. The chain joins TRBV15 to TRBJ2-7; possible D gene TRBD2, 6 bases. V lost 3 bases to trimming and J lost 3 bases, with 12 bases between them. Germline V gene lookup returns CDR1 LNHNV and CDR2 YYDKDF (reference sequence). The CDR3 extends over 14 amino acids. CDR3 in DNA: TGTGCCACCAGCAGGGACCGACTAGGCTACGAGCAGTACTTC. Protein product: CATSRDRLGYEQYF.

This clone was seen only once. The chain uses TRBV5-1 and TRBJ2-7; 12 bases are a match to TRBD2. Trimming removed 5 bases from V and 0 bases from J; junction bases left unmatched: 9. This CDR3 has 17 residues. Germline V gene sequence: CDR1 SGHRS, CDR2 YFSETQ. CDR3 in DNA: TGCGCCAGCAGTCTCGGACTAGCGGGGCCCTCCTCCTACGAGCAGTACTTC. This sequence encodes CASSLGLAGPSSYEQYF.

The CDR3 DNA reads as TGCGCCAGCAGTCAATCTTGGCGGGGGTACACAGATACGCAGTATTTT. Translating gives CASSQSWRGYTDTQYF. The chain recombines TRBV23-1 with TRBJ2-3; 7 bases match TRBD2. TRBV23-1 falls under the ORF class, with uncertain function. CDR3 size: 16 residues. J lost 2 bases, V lost 0 bases, and 5 bases had no gene match.

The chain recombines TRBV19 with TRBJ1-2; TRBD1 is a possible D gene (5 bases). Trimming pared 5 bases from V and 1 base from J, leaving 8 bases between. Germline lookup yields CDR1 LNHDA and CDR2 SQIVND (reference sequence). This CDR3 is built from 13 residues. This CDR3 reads CASSLQVNYGYTF. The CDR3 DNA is TGTGCCAGTAGTTTACAGGTTAACTATGGCTACACCTTC.

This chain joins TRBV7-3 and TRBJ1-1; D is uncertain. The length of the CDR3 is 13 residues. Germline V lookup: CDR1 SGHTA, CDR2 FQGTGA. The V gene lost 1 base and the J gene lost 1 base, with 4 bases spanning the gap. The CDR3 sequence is CASSLKRNTEAFF. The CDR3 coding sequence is TGTGCCAGCAGCTTAAAGAGGAACACTGAAGCTTTCTTT.

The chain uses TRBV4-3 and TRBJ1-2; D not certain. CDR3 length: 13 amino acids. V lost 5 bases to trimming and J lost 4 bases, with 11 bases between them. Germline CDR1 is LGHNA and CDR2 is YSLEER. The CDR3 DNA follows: TGCGCCAGCAGCGCCACGGGTATCTATGGCTACACCTTC. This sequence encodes CASSATGIYGYTF.

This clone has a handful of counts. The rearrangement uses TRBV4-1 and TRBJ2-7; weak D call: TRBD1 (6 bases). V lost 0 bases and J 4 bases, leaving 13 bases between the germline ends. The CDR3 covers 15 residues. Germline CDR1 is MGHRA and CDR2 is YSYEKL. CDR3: CASSQDWGLGYEQYF. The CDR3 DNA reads TGCGCCAGCAGCCAAGACTGGGGGCTTGGGTACGAGCAGTACTTC.

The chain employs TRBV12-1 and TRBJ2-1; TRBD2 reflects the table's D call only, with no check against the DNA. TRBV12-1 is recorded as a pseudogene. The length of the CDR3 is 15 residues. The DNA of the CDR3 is TGTGCCAGCAGTCCCTTTGCGGGGGTCAACCCTGAGCAGTTCTTC. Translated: CASSPFAGVNPEQFF.